Presented here are 10 T cell receptor beta chains from one specimen sequenced in a study of identical twins. TCRdb passed the 5' RACE reads through MiXCR, listing each CDR3 protein once. The profile shows approximately 1.8 million distinct CDR3 sequences, about 31% of them singletons. Sequenced sample: cord blood. Receptor source: a newborn girl in good health.

This chain connects TRBV20-1 to TRBJ2-3; TRBD2 matches 16 bases. Germline V gives CDR1 DFQATT, CDR2 SNEGSKA (reference sequence). The CDR3 has 17 residues. J lost 1 base, V lost 5 bases, and 6 bases had no gene match. The DNA of the CDR3 is TGCAGTGCTTCCTCCGGGACTAGCGGGGGGGGCACAGATACGCAGTATTTT. Its protein is CSASSGTSGGGTDTQYF.

The rearrangement links TRBV20-1 to TRBJ1-1; D gene uncertain. Trimming took 6 bases from V and 0 from J, leaving 8 bases between them. This CDR3 is 12 amino acids long. Germline lookup yields CDR1 DFQATT and CDR2 SNEGSKA (reference sequence). The CDR3 bases are TGCAGTGCCACATCGGTGAACACTGAAGCTTTCTTT. Residues: CSATSVNTEAFF.

Only a few counts were recorded for this clonotype. The gene calls are TRBV10-3 and TRBJ2-7, with 7 bases aligning to TRBD2. Germline CDR1 ENHRY, CDR2 SYGVKD. The CDR3 spans 18 residues. Trimming took 0 bases from V and 7 from J; bases not matched to a gene: 18. The CDR3 coding sequence is TGTGCCATCAGTGAGTCGTCATTGACGGGAGGCCACTACAATGAGCAGTACTTC. Translation: CAISESSLTGGHYNEQYF.

The CDR3 reads CASSQEAPAYNEQFF. DNA of the CDR3: TGTGCCAGCAGCCAAGAGGCCCCGGCCTACAATGAGCAGTTCTTC. V is TRBV14 and J is TRBJ2-1; D remains ambiguous. From germline, CDR1 is SGHDN and CDR2 FVKESK. With 0 bases removed from V and 2 bases from J, the gap between germline ends came to 8 bases. This CDR3 contains 15 residues.

V gene TRBV20-1 combines with J gene TRBJ1-2; TRBD1 aligns across 8 bases. The CDR3 is 16 residues long. V trimming: 0 bases; J trimming: 10 bases; junction bases outside the gene matches: 16. CDR1 and CDR2 from the germline V gene are DFQATT and SNEGSKA (reference sequence). The CDR3: CSARDLGTGTGVVYTF. DNA of the CDR3: TGCAGTGCTAGAGATTTGGGAACCGGGACAGGTGTAGTCTACACCTTC.

The J gene is TRBJ1-2, the V gene TRBV9, with 8 bases identical to TRBD1. This CDR3 is built from 13 residues. Germline V gene lookup returns CDR1 SGDLS and CDR2 YYNGEE. V lost 5 bases, J lost 9 bases, and 9 bases stayed unmatched. CDR3 DNA sequence: TGTGCCAGCAGACCTGGGCAGGGGGCACGCTACACCTTC. Translating it yields CASRPGQGARYTF. The full variable domain, with the rest looked up from reference TRBV9 and TRBJ1-2, is DSGVTQTPKHLITATGQRVTLRCSPRSGDLSVYWYQQSLDQGLQFLIQYYNGEERAKGNILERFSAQQFPDLHSELNLSSLELGDSALYFCASRPGQGARYTFGSGTRLTVV.

In its sample, this clonotype was seen a few times. V and J are TRBV6-6 and TRBJ2-7; D is ambiguous. The CDR3 sequence is 12 residues long. Per the germline V gene, CDR1 is MNHNY and CDR2 is SVGAGI (reference sequence). The V end was cut by 2 bases, the J end by 4 bases, with 6 bases between. The CDR3 bases are TGTGCCAGCAGTTACACGGTATACGAGCAGTACTTC. It translates to CASSYTVYEQYF.

This clonotype was counted ten times or more. This chain connects TRBV3-1 to TRBJ2-3, with TRBD2 matching 8 bases. Germline V gene data show CDR1 as LGHDT and CDR2 as YNNKEL (reference sequence). With 5 bases clipped from V and 3 bases from J, the junction kept 10 bases outside the gene matches. This CDR3 contains 16 residues. The CDR3: CASSSTGGGRTDTQYF. The CDR3 DNA is TGTGCCAGCAGCTCGACTGGCGGGGGGAGAACAGATACGCAGTATTTT.

This chain links TRBV5-1 with TRBJ2-1, with no clear D. Germline CDR1 and CDR2: SGHRS and YFSETQ. The CDR3 is made up of 14 amino acids. V was clipped by 5 bases and J by 7 bases, with 16 bases between them. The CDR3 sequence is CASSITTARNEQFF. The CDR3 region has the DNA TGCGCCAGCAGTATAACCACCGCGCGGAATGAGCAGTTCTTC.

Comments on this clonotype: A much more abundant neighbour one base away suggests this may be a read error. This rearrangement joins TRBV12-3 or TRBV12-4 to TRBJ2-3; tentative D call: TRBD2 (5 bases). V was shortened by 8 bases and J by 2 bases, with 14 bases between the two germline ends. This CDR3 is built from 14 residues. The CDR3 loop reads CASGWSSPTDTQYF. In nucleotides, the CDR3 is TGTGCCAGCGGTTGGTCTAGCCCCACAGATACGCAGTATTTT.